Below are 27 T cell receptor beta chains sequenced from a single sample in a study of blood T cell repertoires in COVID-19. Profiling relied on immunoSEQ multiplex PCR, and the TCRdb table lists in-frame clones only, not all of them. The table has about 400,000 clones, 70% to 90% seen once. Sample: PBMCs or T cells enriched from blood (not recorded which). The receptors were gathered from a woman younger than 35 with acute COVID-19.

The CDR3 loop is CASSQGRFQTDSPLHF. The CDR3 region has the DNA TGTGCCAGCAGCCAGGGCAGGTTTCAGACAGATTCACCCCTCCACTTT. The rearrangement uses TRBV4-2 and TRBJ1-6; D may be TRBD1 (5 bases). CDR3 length equals 16 residues. Trimming stripped 3 bases from V and 8 bases from J, with 17 bases between. Per the germline V gene, CDR1 is LGHNA and CDR2 is YNFKEQ.

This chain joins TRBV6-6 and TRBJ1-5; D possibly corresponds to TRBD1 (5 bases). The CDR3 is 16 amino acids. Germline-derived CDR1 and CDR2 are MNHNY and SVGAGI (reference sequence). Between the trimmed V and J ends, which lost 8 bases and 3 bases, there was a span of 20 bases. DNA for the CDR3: TGTGCCAGCTCACCCCGCGAAGACAGAGCCAATCAGCCCCAGCATTTT. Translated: CASSPREDRANQPQHF.

In nucleotides, the CDR3 is TGTGCCAGCAGTTACCAGGGACAGCAACTCTATGGCTACACCTTC. Protein: CASSYQGQQLYGYTF. The rearrangement links TRBV6-5 to TRBJ1-2; TRBD1 agrees at 7 bases. The J segment lost 4 bases and the V segment lost 2 bases, leaving 7 bases of the junction unmatched. CDR1 is MNHEY and CDR2 is SVGAGI in the germline V gene. There are 15 residues in the CDR3.

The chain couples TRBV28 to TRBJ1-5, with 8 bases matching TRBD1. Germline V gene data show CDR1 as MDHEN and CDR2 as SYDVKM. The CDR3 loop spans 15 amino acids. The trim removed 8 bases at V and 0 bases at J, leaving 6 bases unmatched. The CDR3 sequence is CASGSGQGSNQPQHF. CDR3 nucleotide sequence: TGTGCCAGCGGAAGCGGACAGGGTAGCAATCAGCCCCAGCATTTT.

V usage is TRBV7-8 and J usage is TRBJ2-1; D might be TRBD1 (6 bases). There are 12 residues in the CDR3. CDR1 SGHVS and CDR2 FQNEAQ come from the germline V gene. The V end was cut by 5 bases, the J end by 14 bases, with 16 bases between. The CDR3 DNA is TGTGCCAGCAGCGCCTACAGGGAGAGGGAGTTCTTC. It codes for CASSAYREREFF.

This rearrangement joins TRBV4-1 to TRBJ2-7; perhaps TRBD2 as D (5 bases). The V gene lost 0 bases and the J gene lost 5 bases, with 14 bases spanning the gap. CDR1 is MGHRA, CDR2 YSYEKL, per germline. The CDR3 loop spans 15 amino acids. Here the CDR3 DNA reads TGCGCCAGCAGCCAAGAGCGGCTAGCCAAAAACGAGCAGTACTTC. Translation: CASSQERLAKNEQYF.

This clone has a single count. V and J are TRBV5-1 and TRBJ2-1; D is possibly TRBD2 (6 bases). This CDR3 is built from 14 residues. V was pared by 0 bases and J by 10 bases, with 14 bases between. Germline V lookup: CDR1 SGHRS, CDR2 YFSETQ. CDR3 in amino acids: CASSLEEGLGEQFF. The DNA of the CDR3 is TGCGCCAGCAGCTTGGAGGAGGGACTGGGGGAGCAGTTCTTC.

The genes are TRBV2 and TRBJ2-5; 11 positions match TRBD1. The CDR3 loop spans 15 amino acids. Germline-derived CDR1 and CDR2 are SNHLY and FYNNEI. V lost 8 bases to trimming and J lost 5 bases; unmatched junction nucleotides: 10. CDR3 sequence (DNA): TGTGCCAGCCCCCAACGGACAGGGGGCGGGGAGACCCAGTACTTC. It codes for CASPQRTGGGETQYF. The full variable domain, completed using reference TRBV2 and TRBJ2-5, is EPEVTQTPSHQVTQMGQEVILRCVPISNHLYFYWYRQILGQKVEFLVSFYNNEISEKSEIFDDQFSVERPDGSNFTLKIRSTKLEDSAMYFCASPQRTGGGETQYFGPGTRLLVL.

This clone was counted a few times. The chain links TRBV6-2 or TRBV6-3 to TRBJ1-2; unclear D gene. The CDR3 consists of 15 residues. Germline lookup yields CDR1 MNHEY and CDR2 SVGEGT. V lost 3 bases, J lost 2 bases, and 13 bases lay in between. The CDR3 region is CASSYSVRGNYGYTF. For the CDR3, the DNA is TGTGCCAGCAGTTATTCGGTACGCGGAAACTATGGCTACACCTTC.

The CDR3 DNA follows: TGTGCCAGCGGTCGAAGCGCTGAAGCTTTCTTT. It specifies CASGRSAEAFF. This chain joins TRBV7-9 and TRBJ1-1; D is unresolved. The CDR3 totals 11 residues. The germline V and J ends were trimmed by 8 bases and 6 bases, with 10 bases remaining between them. Germline V lookup: CDR1 SEHNR, CDR2 FQNEAQ (reference sequence).

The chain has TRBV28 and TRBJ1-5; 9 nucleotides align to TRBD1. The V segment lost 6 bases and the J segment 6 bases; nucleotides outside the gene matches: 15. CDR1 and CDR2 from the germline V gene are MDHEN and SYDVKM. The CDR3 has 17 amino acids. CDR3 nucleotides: TGTGCCAGCAGATCTACCGGGACAGGGTATATCGGTCAGCCCCAGCATTTT. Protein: CASRSTGTGYIGQPQHF.

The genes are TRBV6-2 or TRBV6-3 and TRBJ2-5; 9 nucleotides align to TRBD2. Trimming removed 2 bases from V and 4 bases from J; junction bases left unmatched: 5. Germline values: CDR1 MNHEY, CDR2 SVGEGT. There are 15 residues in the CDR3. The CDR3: CASSYGASGVETQYF. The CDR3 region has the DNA TGTGCCAGCAGTTACGGCGCTAGCGGGGTAGAGACCCAGTACTTC.

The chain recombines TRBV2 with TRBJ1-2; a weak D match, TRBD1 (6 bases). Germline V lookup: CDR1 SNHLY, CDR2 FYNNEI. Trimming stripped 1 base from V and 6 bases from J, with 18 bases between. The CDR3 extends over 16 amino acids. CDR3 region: CASSEDPPGVINGYTF. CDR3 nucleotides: TGTGCCAGCAGTGAAGATCCCCCAGGGGTGATAAATGGCTACACCTTC.

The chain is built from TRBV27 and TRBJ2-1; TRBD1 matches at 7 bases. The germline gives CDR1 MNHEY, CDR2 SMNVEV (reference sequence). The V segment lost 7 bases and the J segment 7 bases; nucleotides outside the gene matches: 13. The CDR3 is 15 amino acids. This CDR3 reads CASTPYRGEQNEQFF. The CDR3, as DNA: TGTGCCAGCACCCCATACAGGGGAGAGCAAAATGAGCAGTTCTTC.

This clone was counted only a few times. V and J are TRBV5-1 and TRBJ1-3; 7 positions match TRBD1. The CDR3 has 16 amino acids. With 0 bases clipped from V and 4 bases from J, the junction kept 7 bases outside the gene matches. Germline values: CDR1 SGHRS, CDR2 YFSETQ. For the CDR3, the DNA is TGCGCCAGCAGCTTGGAATCACAGGGGATCGGAAACACCATATATTTT. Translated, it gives CASSLESQGIGNTIYF.

CDR3 region: CASSPHRGRMGTEAFF. CDR3 nucleotides: TGTGCCAGCAGTCCCCACAGGGGGCGAATGGGCACTGAAGCTTTCTTT. The gene calls are TRBV28 and TRBJ1-1; 9 bases line up with TRBD1. The CDR3 covers 16 residues. The germline V gene has CDR1 MDHEN and CDR2 SYDVKM. V gave up 5 bases and J gave up 4 bases; unmatched junction bases: 11.

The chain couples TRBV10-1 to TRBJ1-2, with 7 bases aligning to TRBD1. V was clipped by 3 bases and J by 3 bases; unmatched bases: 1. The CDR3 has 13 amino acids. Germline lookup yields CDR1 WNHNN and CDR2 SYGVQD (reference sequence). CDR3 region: CASSDGQDYGYTF. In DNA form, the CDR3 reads TGCGCCAGCAGTGATGGACAGGACTATGGCTACACCTTC.

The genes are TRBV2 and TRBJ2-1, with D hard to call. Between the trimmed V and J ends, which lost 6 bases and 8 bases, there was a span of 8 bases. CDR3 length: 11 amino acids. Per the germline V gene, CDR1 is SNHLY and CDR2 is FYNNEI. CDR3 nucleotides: TGTGCCAGCAGAATTGAGGATGAGCAGTTCTTC. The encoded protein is CASRIEDEQFF.

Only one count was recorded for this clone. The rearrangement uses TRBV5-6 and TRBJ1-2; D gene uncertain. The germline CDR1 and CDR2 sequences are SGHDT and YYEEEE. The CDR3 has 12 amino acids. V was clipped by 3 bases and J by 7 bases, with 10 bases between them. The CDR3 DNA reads TGTGCCAGCAGCTCGACTCGGGTTGGCTACACCTTC. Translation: CASSSTRVGYTF.

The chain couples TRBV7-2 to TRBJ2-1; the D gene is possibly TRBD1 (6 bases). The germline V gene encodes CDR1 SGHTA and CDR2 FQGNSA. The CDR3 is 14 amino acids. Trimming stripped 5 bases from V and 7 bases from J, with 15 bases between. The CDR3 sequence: CASSVQGFANEQFF. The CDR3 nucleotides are TGTGCCAGCAGCGTTCAGGGGTTCGCAAATGAGCAGTTCTTC.

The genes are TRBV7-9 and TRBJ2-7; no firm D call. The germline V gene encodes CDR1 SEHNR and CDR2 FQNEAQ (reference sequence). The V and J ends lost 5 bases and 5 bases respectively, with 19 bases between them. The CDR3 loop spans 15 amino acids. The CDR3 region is CASSVDHGARDEQYF. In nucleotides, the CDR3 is TGTGCCAGCAGCGTAGACCACGGAGCAAGAGACGAGCAGTACTTC.

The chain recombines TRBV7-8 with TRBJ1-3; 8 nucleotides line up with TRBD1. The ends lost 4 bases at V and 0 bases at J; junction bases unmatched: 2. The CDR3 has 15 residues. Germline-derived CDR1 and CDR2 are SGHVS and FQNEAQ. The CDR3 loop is CASSWDRISGNTIYF. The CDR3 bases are TGTGCCAGCAGCTGGGACAGGATCTCTGGAAACACCATATATTTT.

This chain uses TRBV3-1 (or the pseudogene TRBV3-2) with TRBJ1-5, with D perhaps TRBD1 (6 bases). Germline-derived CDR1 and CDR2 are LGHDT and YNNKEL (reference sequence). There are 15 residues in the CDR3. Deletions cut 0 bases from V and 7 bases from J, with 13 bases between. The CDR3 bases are TGTGCCAGCAGCCAAGATTTCAGGGGCGAACAGCCCCAGCATTTT. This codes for CASSQDFRGEQPQHF.

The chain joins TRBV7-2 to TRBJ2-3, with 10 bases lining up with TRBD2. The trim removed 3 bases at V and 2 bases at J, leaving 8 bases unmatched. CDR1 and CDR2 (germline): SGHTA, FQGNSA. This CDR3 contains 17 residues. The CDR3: CASSFRRSGGATDTQYF. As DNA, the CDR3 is TGTGCCAGCAGCTTTCGACGGAGCGGGGGGGCCACAGATACGCAGTATTTT.

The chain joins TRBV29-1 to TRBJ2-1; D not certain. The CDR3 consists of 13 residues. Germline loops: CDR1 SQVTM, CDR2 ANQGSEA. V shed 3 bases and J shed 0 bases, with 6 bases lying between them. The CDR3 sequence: CSVDEHSYNEQFF. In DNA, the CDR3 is TGCAGCGTTGATGAGCACTCCTACAATGAGCAGTTCTTC.

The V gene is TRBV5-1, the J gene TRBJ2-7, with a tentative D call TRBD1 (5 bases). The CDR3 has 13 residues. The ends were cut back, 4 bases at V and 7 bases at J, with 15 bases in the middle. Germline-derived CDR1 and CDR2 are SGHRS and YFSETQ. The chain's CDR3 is CASSPLQGGEQYF. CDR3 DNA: TGCGCCAGCAGCCCGCTCCAGGGTGGGGAGCAGTACTTC. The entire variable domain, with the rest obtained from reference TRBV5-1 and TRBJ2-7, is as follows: KAGVTQTPRYLIKTRGQQVTLSCSPISGHRSVSWYQQTPGQGLQFLFEYFSETQRNKGNFPGRFSGRQFSNSRSEMNVSTLELGDSALYLCASSPLQGGEQYFGPGTRLTVT.

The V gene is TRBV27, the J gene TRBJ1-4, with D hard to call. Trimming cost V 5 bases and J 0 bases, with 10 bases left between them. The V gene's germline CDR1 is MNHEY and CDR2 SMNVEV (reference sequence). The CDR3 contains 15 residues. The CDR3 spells CASSNLGTTNEKLFF. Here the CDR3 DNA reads TGTGCCAGCAGTAACCTCGGGACAACTAATGAAAAACTGTTTTTT.